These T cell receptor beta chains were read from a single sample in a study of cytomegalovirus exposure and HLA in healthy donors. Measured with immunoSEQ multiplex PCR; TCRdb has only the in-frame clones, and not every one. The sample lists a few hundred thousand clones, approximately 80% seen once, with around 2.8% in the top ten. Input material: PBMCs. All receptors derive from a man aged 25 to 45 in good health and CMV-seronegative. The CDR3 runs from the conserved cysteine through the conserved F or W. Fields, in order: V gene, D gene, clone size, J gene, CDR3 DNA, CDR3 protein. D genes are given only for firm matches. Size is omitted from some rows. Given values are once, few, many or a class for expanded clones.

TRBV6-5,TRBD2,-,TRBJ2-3,TGTGCCAGCAGTTATACCCGGGGGGGGGTAGATACGCAGTATTTT,CASSYTRGGVDTQYF
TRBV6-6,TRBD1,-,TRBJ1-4,TGTGCCAGCAGATCCTACACAGGGGCAACTAATGAAAAACTGTTTTTT,CASRSYTGATNEKLFF
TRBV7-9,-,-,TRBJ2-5,TGTGCCAGCAGCCCTAGGGGACATGCCGAGCGGAAAGAGACCCAGTACTTC,CASSPRGHAERKETQYF
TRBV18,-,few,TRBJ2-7,TGTGCCAGCTCAGATCGACACCTCTACGAGCAGTACTTC,CASSDRHLYEQYF
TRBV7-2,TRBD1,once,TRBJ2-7,TGTGCCAGCAGCTTAGGGCCTGCAATACAGGGGCCCACCGGCTACGAGCAGTACTTC,CASSLGPAIQGPTGYEQYF
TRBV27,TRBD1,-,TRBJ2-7,TGTGCCAGCAGTTCCGGGACAGAGGCCTACGAGCAGTACTTC,CASSSGTEAYEQYF
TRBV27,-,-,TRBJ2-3,TGTGCCAGCAGTTTTTTCCCCAGGGGAGAAACGCAGTATTTT,CASSFFPRGETQYF
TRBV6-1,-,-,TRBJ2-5,TGTGCCAGCAGTGCCTGGGAGGGGGGAAGGGAGACCCAGTACTTC,CASSAWEGGRETQYF
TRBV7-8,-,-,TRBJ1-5,TGTGCCAGCAGCGGGGGAGGGCCTCAGCCCCAGCATTTT,CASSGGGPQPQHF
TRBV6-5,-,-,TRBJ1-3,TGTGCCAGCAGTCCCGGTCGTTTGGACACCATATATTTT,CASSPGRLDTIYF
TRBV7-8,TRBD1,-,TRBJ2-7,TGTGCCAGCAGCCCGCAAGAGACAGGGACCAAACAGTACTTC,CASSPQETGTKQYF
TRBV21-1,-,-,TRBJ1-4,TGTGCCAGCAGCAAATGGACAGGGTTAAGTGAAAAACTGTTTTTT,CASSKWTGLSEKLFF
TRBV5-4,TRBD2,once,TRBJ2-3,TGTGCCGCGGGCGGGGGGGCCGGAGATACGCAGTATTTT,CAAGGGAGDTQYF
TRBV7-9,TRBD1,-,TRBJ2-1,TGTGCCAGCAGCTTACTCTTACCTGACAGGGCGGGTGAGCAGTTCTTC,CASSLLLPDRAGEQFF
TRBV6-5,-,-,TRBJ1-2,TGTGCCAGCAGTTACTCGGCAGGGAACTATGGCTACACCTTC,CASSYSAGNYGYTF
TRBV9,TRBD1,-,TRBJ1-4,TGTGCCAGCAGCGAACAGGGGGTAGAAACTAATGAAAAACTGTTTTTT,CASSEQGVETNEKLFF
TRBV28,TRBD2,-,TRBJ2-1,TGTGCCAGCATAGCGGGGGGCGGGAATGAGCAGTTCTTC,CASIAGGGNEQFF
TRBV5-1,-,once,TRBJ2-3,TGCGCCAGCAGCCGGGGGTCCCAGGGAGATACGCAGTATTTT,CASSRGSQGDTQYF
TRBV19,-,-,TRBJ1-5,TGTGCCAGTATGCGGGAGGGGATCTATCAGCCCCAGCATTTT,CASMREGIYQPQHF
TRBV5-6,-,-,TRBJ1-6,TGTGCCAGCAGCTTGGGCCAGGGCTCCTATAATTCACCCCTCCACTTT,CASSLGQGSYNSPLHF
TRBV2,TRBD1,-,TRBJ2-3,TGTGCCAGCAGTGATCTTGTGGGACAGGGGGCAGATACGCAGTATTTT,CASSDLVGQGADTQYF
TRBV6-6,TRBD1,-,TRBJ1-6,TGTGCCAGCTCCCGGACAGGGGAATATAATTCACCCCTCCACTTT,CASSRTGEYNSPLHF
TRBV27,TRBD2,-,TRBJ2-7,TGTGCCAGCAAACTAGCGGGCCGTTACGAGCAGTACTTC,CASKLAGRYEQYF
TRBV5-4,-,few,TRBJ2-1,TGTGCCAGCAGCTTGGAAGGCGGCGGGTCGAGCTCCTACAATGAGCAGTTCTTC,CASSLEGGGSSSYNEQFF
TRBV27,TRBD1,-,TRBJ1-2,TGTGCCAGCAGCCGCGGGACAGACCATCGAGGCTACACCTTC,CASSRGTDHRGYTF
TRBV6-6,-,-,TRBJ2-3,TGTGCCACCGAAGCCCGTGGGAGTACAGATACGCAGTATTTT,CATEARGSTDTQYF
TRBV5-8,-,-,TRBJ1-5,TGTGCCAGCAGCTTGGTAATCAATCAGCCCCAGCATTTT,CASSLVINQPQHF
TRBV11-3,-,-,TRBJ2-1,TGTGCCAGCAGCACCCGGAGGGACAATGAGCAGTTCTTC,CASSTRRDNEQFF
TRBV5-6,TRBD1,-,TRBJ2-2,TGTGCCAGCAGCAGGACAGGGGACCCGAACACCGGGGAGCTGTTTTTT,CASSRTGDPNTGELFF
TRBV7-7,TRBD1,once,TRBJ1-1,TGTGCTAGCAGCCCATACCAGGGGGCCGGACCTGAAGCTTTCTTT,CASSPYQGAGPEAFF
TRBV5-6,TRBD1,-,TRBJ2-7,TGTGCCAGCAGCTGGACAGGAAACTCCTACGAGCAGTACTTC,CASSWTGNSYEQYF
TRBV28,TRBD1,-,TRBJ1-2,TGTGCCAGCGTCAGGGGGCTCAGCTATGGCTACACCTTC,CASVRGLSYGYTF
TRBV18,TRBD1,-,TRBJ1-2,TGTGCCAGCTCACCCCTAGACTTGGGACAGCCCAACTATGGCTACACCTTC,CASSPLDLGQPNYGYTF
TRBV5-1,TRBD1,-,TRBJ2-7,TGCGCCAGCAGCTTACTACAGGGGACGAGCTACGAGCAGTACTTC,CASSLLQGTSYEQYF
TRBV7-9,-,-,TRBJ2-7,TGTGCCAGCAGCTACACCTACGAGCAGTACTTC,CASSYTYEQYF
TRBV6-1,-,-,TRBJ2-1,TGTGCCAGCAGTGGGAGGATACTTGAGCAGTTCTTC,CASSGRILEQFF
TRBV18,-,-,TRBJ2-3,TGTGCCAGCTCACCAAGGGCGGTAACGGGGGGCCTCACAGATACGCAGTATTTT,CASSPRAVTGGLTDTQYF
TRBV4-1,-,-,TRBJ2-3,TGCGCCAGCAGCCAAGACTTTAGTGGGGGGGCGTCTACCCCTGTAGACTTAGATACGCAGTATTTT,CASSQDFSGGASTPVDLDTQYF
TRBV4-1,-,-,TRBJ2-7,TGCGCCAGCAGCCAAGGGGAGGGGACAGGCTCCTACGAGCAGTACTTC,CASSQGEGTGSYEQYF
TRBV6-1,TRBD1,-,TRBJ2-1,TGTGCCAGCACAAGACAGGGGTCCTACAATGAGCAGTTCTTC,CASTRQGSYNEQFF
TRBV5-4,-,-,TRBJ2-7,TGTGCCAGCAGCCGTGGCATCTACGAGCAGTACTTC,CASSRGIYEQYF
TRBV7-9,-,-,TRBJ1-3,TGTGCCAGCGGAACCGGGACACAGGTGCTGGGAGACACCATATATTTT,CASGTGTQVLGDTIYF